The 22 T cell receptor beta chains reported below all come from one sample, sequenced in a study of blood T cell repertoires in COVID-19. The data were produced by immunoSEQ multiplex PCR, yet TCRdb's version contains in-frame clones alone and is incomplete. The sample shows 170,000 or so clones, approximately 88% of them seen only once. Sequenced sample: peripheral blood. These TCRs come from a man between 18 and 35 years old with active or convalescent COVID-19.

On this clone itself: The sample contains more than one DNA sequence encoding this CDR3. V usage is TRBV19 and J usage is TRBJ1-2; 12 bases fit TRBD1. J lost 0 bases, V lost 5 bases, and 1 base had no gene match. The germline gives CDR1 LNHDA, CDR2 SQIVND (reference sequence). There are 15 residues in the CDR3. CDR3 amino acids: CASSWDRGPNYGYTF. CDR3 sequence (DNA): TGTGCCAGTAGTTGGGACAGGGGGCCTAACTATGGCTACACCTTC. Based on the CDR3 plus reference TRBV19 and TRBJ1-2, the full variable domain is DGGITQSPKYLFRKEGQNVTLSCEQNLNHDAMYWYRQDPGQGLRLIYYSQIVNDFQKGDIAEGYSVSREKKESFPLTVTSAQKNPTAFYLCASSWDRGPNYGYTFGSGTRLTVV.

This clone was seen more than once but under ten times. V is TRBV25-1 and J is TRBJ1-2, with D uncertain. The germline gives CDR1 MGHDK, CDR2 SYGVNS. Trimming took off 1 base at V and 4 bases at J, with 16 bases between the two ends. The CDR3 totals 16 residues. The chain's CDR3 is CASSEWGGGSGYGYTF. CDR3 DNA: TGTGCCAGCAGTGAATGGGGAGGAGGGTCTGGCTATGGCTACACCTTC.

The chain employs TRBV20-1 and TRBJ2-3; 12 nucleotides match TRBD2. The ends lost 3 bases at V and 2 bases at J; junction bases unmatched: 3. Germline CDR1 and CDR2: DFQATT and SNEGSKA (reference sequence). This CDR3 has 15 residues. In DNA, the CDR3 is TGCAGTGCTAGTCGGACTAGCGGGGTCACAGATACGCAGTATTTT. Translation gives CSASRTSGVTDTQYF.

The V gene is TRBV30, the J gene TRBJ1-1; the D gene is possibly TRBD1 (6 bases). This CDR3 is 13 amino acids long. The V and J ends lost 1 base and 3 bases respectively, with 9 bases between them. Germline CDR1 is GTSNPN and CDR2 is SVGIG (reference sequence). Written as DNA, the CDR3 is TGTGCCTGGAGTGCGTCAGGGGACACTGAAGCTTTCTTT. Translating it yields CAWSASGDTEAFF.

The gene calls are TRBV7-9 and TRBJ1-1; TRBD1 matches 8 bases. The CDR3 covers 17 residues. Germline V gene data show CDR1 as SEHNR and CDR2 as FQNEAQ (reference sequence). V lost 5 bases, J lost 5 bases, and 16 bases stayed unmatched. The CDR3 sequence: CASSLGQGLGTGTEAFF. The CDR3, as DNA: TGTGCCAGCAGCCTTGGACAGGGCCTGGGCACTGGGACTGAAGCTTTCTTT. Supplemented by reference TRBV7-9 and TRBJ1-1, the full variable domain reads DTGVSQNPRHKITKRGQNVTFRCDPISEHNRLYWYRQTLGQGPEFLTYFQNEAQLEKSRLLSDRFSAERPKGSFSTLEIQRTEQGDSAMYLCASSLGQGLGTGTEAFFGQGTRLTVV.

The chain uses TRBV7-2 and TRBJ2-7, with D unresolved. The germline CDR1 and CDR2 sequences are SGHTA and FQGNSA. V dropped 5 bases and J dropped 0 bases, with 11 bases sitting between them. The CDR3 runs 14 residues. CDR3 in DNA: TGTGCCAGCAGCCTGCTATTGAGCTCCTACGAGCAGTACTTC. It encodes CASSLLLSSYEQYF.

This chain joins TRBV2 and TRBJ1-4; weak D call: TRBD1 (5 bases). The CDR3 is made up of 16 amino acids. Germline V lookup: CDR1 SNHLY, CDR2 FYNNEI. Trimming pared 5 bases from V and 1 base from J, leaving 14 bases between. The DNA of the CDR3 is TGTGCCAGCAGTCGGAGGGGTGGCGTAACTAATGAAAAACTGTTTTTT. It encodes CASSRRGGVTNEKLFF.

The chain employs TRBV19 and TRBJ2-5; TRBD1 matches at 7 bases. Germline lookup yields CDR1 LNHDA and CDR2 SQIVND (reference sequence). There are 13 residues in the CDR3. The V and J ends lost 5 bases and 9 bases, in that order; junction bases with no gene match: 9. The CDR3: CASSWRQGPSQYF. The CDR3 DNA sequence: TGTGCCAGTAGTTGGAGACAGGGTCCATCCCAGTACTTC.

The rearrangement joins TRBV7-7 to TRBJ2-5; 13 nucleotides agree with TRBD2. Germline-derived CDR1 and CDR2 are SSHAT and FNYEAQ (reference sequence). This CDR3 has 19 amino acids. The ends lost 5 bases at V and 0 bases at J; junction bases unmatched: 12. The CDR3 sequence: CASSLGTSGDPEYQETQYF. CDR3 nucleotide sequence: TGTGCCAGCAGCCTGGGGACTAGCGGGGACCCGGAGTACCAAGAGACCCAGTACTTC. Drawing the rest from reference TRBV7-7 and TRBJ2-5, the complete variable domain is GAGVSQSPRYKVTKRGQDVTLRCDPISSHATLYWYQQALGQGPEFLTYFNYEAQPDKSGLPSDRFSAERPEGSISTLTIQRTEQRDSAMYRCASSLGTSGDPEYQETQYFGPGTRLLVL.

V usage is TRBV7-5 and J usage is TRBJ1-4; TRBD1, as called in the table, went unchecked against the DNA. TRBV7-5 is a listed pseudogene. This CDR3 contains 14 residues. The CDR3 DNA is TGTGCCAGAAGCTTAGCCCAGGGGACACGTTTGCTGTTTTTT. Translated: CARSLAQGTRLLFF.

The chain has TRBV2 and TRBJ2-7; D perhaps matches TRBD2 (5 bases). With 6 bases removed from V and 0 bases from J, the gap between germline ends came to 9 bases. The germline V gene encodes CDR1 SNHLY and CDR2 FYNNEI. This CDR3 spans 13 amino acids. CDR3 DNA: TGTGCCAGCAGGGGAGTTTTCTCCTACGAGCAGTACTTC. This sequence encodes CASRGVFSYEQYF. Based on the CDR3 plus reference TRBV2 and TRBJ2-7, the full variable domain is EPEVTQTPSHQVTQMGQEVILRCVPISNHLYFYWYRQILGQKVEFLVSFYNNEISEKSEIFDDQFSVERPDGSNFTLKIRSTKLEDSAMYFCASRGVFSYEQYFGPGTRLTVT.

In its sample, this clone was seen many times. The V call is TRBV6-5, the J call TRBJ1-6; D gene unclear. V was trimmed by 8 bases and J by 4 bases, leaving 12 bases between them. The length of the CDR3 is 14 residues. Germline V gene sequence: CDR1 MNHEY, CDR2 SVGAGI. CDR3 in amino acids: CASRQLIYNSPLHF. DNA of the CDR3: TGTGCCAGCCGACAACTTATTTATAATTCACCCCTCCACTTT.

The chain is built from TRBV11-2 and TRBJ2-1; D may be TRBD2 (6 bases). Germline V CDR1 and CDR2: SGHAT, FQNNGV. V was trimmed by 8 bases and J by 0 bases, leaving 11 bases between them. The CDR3 runs 14 residues. The CDR3 loop reads CASATSSSYNEQFF. Here the CDR3 DNA reads TGTGCCAGCGCGACTAGTTCCTCCTACAATGAGCAGTTCTTC.

V is TRBV4-3 and J is TRBJ2-1, with 9 nucleotides matching TRBD2. Germline V gives CDR1 LGHNA, CDR2 YSLEER. This CDR3 contains 16 residues. V shed 1 base and J 5 bases; nucleotides not matched to a gene: 6. The DNA of the CDR3 is TGCGCCAGCAGCCAAGTAGGCTTAGCGGGAGACAATGAGCAGTTCTTC. Amino acids: CASSQVGLAGDNEQFF.

The chain links TRBV13 to TRBJ2-7, with a tentative D call TRBD2 (5 bases). The CDR3 length is 14 residues. V shed 7 bases and J shed 2 bases, with 15 bases lying between them. Germline assignment: CDR1 PRHDT and CDR2 FYEKMQ (reference sequence). CDR3 sequence reads: CASTRGSGAYEQYF. The CDR3 nucleotides are TGTGCCAGCACCCGTGGGAGTGGGGCCTACGAGCAGTACTTC.

The chain is built from TRBV7-9 and TRBJ2-3; D not certain. V was clipped by 3 bases and J by 2 bases, with 12 bases between them. The CDR3 covers 15 residues. Germline V gene data show CDR1 as SEHNR and CDR2 as FQNEAQ (reference sequence). CDR3 sequence: CASSFSFSDTDTQYF. Written as DNA, the CDR3 is TGTGCCAGCAGCTTTAGCTTCTCGGACACAGATACGCAGTATTTT.

This chain joins TRBV27 and TRBJ2-1; 8 nucleotides agree with TRBD2. The CDR3 runs 15 residues. Germline lookup yields CDR1 MNHEY and CDR2 SMNVEV (reference sequence). Germline trimming cut 7 bases from V and 0 bases from J; bases unmatched to any gene: 5. CDR3 residues: CASKPLAVSYNEQFF. CDR3 coding DNA: TGTGCCAGCAAACCACTAGCGGTCTCCTACAATGAGCAGTTCTTC.

The gene calls are TRBV11-3 and TRBJ2-2, with 8 bases fitting TRBD2. In germline, CDR1 is SGHNT, CDR2 YENEEA. V shed 1 base and J 1 base; nucleotides not matched to a gene: 2. The CDR3 contains 16 residues. The CDR3 sequence: CASSLAGGLNTGELFF. The CDR3 nucleotides are TGTGCCAGCAGCTTAGCGGGAGGGCTGAACACCGGGGAGCTGTTTTTT.

This clone was seen only once. The V gene is TRBV5-6, the J gene TRBJ2-6; 9 bases map to TRBD1. Germline V gene sequence: CDR1 SGHDT, CDR2 YYEEEE. The CDR3 length is 18 residues. The J segment lost 1 base and the V segment lost 4 bases, leaving 9 bases of the junction unmatched. CDR3 sequence: CASSRRDRVLSGANVLTF. The CDR3 DNA reads TGTGCCAGCAGCCGCAGGGACAGGGTTCTTTCTGGGGCCAACGTCCTGACTTTC.

As DNA, the CDR3 is TGCAGCTGCCGAGGAGGGGCGGATCGAGAGCAGTACTTC. It codes for CSCRGGADREQYF. The V gene is TRBV29-1, the J gene TRBJ2-7; D may be TRBD2 (6 bases). Germline CDR1 is SQVTM and CDR2 is ANQGSEA. The CDR3 has 13 residues. V lost 8 bases, J lost 7 bases, and 21 bases lay in between.

The chain recombines TRBV5-1 with TRBJ2-2; D gene uncertain. The CDR3 contains 15 residues. The germline gives CDR1 SGHRS, CDR2 YFSETQ. Deletions cut 2 bases from V and 0 bases from J, with 8 bases between. The CDR3 region has the DNA TGCGCCAGCAGCTTTAGCTGGCCGAACACCGGGGAGCTGTTTTTT. It encodes CASSFSWPNTGELFF.

CDR3 nucleotide sequence: TGCGCCAGTCGGGGGTTAATAGACACCGGGGAGCTGTTTTTT. This sequence encodes CASRGLIDTGELFF. The chain joins TRBV5-1 to TRBJ2-2; D possibly corresponds to TRBD2 (6 bases). The CDR3 length is 14 residues. Germline V lookup: CDR1 SGHRS, CDR2 YFSETQ. Trimming took off 8 bases at V and 3 bases at J, with 14 bases between the two ends.